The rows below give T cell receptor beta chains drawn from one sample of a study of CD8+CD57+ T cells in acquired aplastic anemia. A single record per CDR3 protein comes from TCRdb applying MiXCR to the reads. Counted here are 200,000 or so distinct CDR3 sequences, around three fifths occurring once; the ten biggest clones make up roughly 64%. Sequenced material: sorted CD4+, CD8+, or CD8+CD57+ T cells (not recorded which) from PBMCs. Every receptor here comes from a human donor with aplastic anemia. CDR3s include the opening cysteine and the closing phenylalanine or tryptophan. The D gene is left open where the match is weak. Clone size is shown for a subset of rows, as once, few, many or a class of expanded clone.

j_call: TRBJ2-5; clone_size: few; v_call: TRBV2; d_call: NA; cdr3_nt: TGTGCCAGCAGTCGGGACCAAGAAACCCAGTACTTC; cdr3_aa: CASSRDQETQYF
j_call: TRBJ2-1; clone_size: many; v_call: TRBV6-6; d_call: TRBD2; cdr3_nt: TGTGCCAGCAGTTACATGGGACTAGCGGGATACAATGAGCAGTTCTTC; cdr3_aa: CASSYMGLAGYNEQFF
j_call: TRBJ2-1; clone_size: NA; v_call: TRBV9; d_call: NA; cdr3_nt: TGTGCCAGCACTGGGGGCCCCTACAATGAGCAGTTCTTC; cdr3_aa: CASTGGPYNEQFF
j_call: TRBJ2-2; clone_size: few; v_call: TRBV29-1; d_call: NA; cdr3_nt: TGCAGCGTTGAAGGCATAGTTGGCGGGACGGGGACCGGGGAGCTGTTTTTT; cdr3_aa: CSVEGIVGGTGTGELFF
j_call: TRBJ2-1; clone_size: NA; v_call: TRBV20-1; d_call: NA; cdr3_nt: TGCAGTGCTCCGGGGAACCACAATGAGCAGTTCTTC; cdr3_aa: CSAPGNHNEQFF
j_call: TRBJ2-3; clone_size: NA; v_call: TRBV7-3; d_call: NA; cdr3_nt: TGTGCCAGCAGCGAAGCGAGCGGCAATGAGCAGTATTTT; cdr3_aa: CASSEASGNEQYF
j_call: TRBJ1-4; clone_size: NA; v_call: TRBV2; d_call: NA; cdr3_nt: TGTGCCAGCAGTAGTCGGGAAGGCGAAAAACTGTTTTTT; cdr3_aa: CASSSREGEKLFF
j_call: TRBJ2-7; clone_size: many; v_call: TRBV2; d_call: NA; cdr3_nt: TGTGCCAGCAGTTTCTTCAGGGGAAACCATCAGACCTACGAGCAGTACTTC; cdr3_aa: CASSFFRGNHQTYEQYF
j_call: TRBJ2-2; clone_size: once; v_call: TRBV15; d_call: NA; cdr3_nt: TGTGCCACCAGCAAGGGGACCACCTCCGGGGAGCTGTTTTTT; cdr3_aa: CATSKGTTSGELFF
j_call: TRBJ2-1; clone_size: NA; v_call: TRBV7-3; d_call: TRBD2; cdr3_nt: TGTGCCAGCAGGGATAGCGGGCCGAGCTCCTACAATGAGCAGTTCTTC; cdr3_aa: CASRDSGPSSYNEQFF
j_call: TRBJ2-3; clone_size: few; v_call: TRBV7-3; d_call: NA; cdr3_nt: TGTGCCAGCAGCTTTGAGGCAACGGTCTCAGATACGCAGTATTTT; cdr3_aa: CASSFEATVSDTQYF
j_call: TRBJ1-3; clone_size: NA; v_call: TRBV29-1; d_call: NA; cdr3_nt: TGCAGCGTTGGAAGTACCGAGGGACGAGACGATGGAAACACCATATATTTT; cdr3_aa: CSVGSTEGRDDGNTIYF
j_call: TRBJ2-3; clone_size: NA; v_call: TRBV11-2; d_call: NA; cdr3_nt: TGTGCCAGCAGTGTCCGGGGCAGGGACACAGATACGCAGTATTTT; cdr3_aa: CASSVRGRDTDTQYF
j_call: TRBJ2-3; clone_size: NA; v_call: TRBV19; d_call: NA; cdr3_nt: TGTGCCAGTAGTATGGGACGTAGAAACACAGATACGCAGTATTTT; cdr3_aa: CASSMGRRNTDTQYF
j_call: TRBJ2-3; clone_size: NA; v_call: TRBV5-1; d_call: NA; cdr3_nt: TGCGCCAGCAATTCAGGGTTTGGGACAGATACGCAGTATTTT; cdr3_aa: CASNSGFGTDTQYF